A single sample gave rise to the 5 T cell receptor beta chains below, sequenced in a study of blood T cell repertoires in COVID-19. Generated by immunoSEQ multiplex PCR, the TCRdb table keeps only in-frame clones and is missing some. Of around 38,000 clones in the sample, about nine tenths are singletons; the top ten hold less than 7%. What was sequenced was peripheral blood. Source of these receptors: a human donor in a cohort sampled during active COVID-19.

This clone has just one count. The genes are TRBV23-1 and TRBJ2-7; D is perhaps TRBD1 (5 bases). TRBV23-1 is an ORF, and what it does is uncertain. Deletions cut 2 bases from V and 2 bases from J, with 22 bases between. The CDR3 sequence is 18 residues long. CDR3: CASSQLDTATDFTYEQYF. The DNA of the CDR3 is TGCGCCAGCAGTCAACTGGACACGGCGACCGATTTTACCTACGAGCAGTACTTC.

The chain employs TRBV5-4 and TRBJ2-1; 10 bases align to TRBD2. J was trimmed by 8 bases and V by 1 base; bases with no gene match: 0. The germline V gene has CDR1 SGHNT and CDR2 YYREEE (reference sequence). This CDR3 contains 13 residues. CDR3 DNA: TGTGCCAGCAGCTTGACTAGCGGGGATGAGCAGTTCTTC. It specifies CASSLTSGDEQFF.

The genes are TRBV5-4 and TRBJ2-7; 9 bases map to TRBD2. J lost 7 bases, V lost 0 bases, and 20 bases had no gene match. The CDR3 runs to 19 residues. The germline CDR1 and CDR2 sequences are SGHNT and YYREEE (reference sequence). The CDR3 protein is CASSLAWTAVAGGPGEQYF. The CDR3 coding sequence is TGTGCCAGCAGCTTGGCTTGGACGGCGGTGGCGGGGGGGCCTGGAGAGCAGTACTTC.

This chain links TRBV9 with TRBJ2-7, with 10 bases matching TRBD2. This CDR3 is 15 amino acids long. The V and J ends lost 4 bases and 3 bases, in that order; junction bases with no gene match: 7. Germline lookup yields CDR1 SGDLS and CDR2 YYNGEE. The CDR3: CASSLGASGSYEQYF. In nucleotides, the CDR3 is TGTGCCAGCAGCCTAGGGGCTAGCGGGAGCTACGAGCAGTACTTC.

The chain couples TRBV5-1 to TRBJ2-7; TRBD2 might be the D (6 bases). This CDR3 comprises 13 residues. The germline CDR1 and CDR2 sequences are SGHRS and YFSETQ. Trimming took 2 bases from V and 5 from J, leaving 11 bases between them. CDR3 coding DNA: TGCGCCAGCAGCTTCCCCGGGAGTGACGAGCAGTACTTC. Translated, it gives CASSFPGSDEQYF.